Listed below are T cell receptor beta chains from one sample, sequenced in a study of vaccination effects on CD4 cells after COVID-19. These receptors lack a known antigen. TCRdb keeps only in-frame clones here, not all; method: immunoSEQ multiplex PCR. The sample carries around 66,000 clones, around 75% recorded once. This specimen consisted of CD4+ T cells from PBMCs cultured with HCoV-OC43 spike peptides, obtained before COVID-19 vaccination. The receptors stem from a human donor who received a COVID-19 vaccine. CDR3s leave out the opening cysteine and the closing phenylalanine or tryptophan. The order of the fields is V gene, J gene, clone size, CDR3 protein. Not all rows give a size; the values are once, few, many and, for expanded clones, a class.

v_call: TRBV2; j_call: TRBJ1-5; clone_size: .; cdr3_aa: ASRVTENQPQH
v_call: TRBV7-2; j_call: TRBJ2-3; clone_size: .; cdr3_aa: ASSSRRLAETSTDTQY
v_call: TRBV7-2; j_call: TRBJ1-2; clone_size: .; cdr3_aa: ASSSRGPQGATNYGYT
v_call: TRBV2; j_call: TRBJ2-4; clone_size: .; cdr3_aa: ASSGQNALAKNIQY
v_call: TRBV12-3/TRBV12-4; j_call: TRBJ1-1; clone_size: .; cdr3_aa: ASSLRGRAF
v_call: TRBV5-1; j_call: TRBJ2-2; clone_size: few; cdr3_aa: ASSLGTAANTGELF
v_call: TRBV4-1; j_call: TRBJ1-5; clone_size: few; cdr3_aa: ASSQDSERAQPQH
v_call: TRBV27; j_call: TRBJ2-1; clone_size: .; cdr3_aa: ASRVTGQGAAFNEQF
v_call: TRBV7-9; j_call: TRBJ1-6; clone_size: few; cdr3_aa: ASSFGAGNNSPLH
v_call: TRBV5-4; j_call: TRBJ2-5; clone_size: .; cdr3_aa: ASSPDERGGLETQY
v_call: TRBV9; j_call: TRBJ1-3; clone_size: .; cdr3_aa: ASSVVPGGSGNTIY
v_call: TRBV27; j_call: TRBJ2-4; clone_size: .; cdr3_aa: ASSYRGQGNIQY
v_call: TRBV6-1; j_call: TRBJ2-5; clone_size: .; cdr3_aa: ASSVGLAVIGETQY
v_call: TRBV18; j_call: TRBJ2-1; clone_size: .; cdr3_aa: ASSELAGGLNEQF
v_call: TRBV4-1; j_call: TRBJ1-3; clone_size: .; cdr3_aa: ASSQGTPDSGNTIY
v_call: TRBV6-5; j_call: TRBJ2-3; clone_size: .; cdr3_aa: ASSLGLGGTDTQY
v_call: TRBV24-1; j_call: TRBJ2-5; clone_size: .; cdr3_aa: ATSDPTREKTQY
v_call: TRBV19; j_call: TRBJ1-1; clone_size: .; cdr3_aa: ASRDRKNTEAF
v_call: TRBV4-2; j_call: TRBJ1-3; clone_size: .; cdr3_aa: ASSQMDSSGNTIY
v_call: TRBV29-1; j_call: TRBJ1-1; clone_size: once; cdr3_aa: SVPTGIGTEAF
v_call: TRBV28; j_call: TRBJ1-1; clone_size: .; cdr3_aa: ASRGNRGNTEAF
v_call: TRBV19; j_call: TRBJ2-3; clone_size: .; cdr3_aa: ASSILGGADTQY
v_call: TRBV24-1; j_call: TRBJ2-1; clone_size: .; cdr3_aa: ATSDRVGPYNEQF